This T cell receptor beta chain was observed in a study of blood T cell repertoires in COVID-19. Whole-study context: T cells, B-cell-depleted T cells, or PBMCs provided the cDNA or gDNA that served as material.

Study processing details: Reference gene primer amplification gave nucleated cell count estimates. TCRdb's table, derived via immunoSEQ multiplex PCR, lists solely in-frame clones and lacks some. Clonal size and the V and J genes are those of that table, whereas D and trimming came from the DNA. Altogether some 200,000 clones are present, just under 90% being singletons, with the ten largest covering about 12%. Followed longitudinally, the Seattle patients had been enrolled during active infection. V was shortened by 2 bases and J by 1 base, with 9 bases between the two germline ends. The CDR3 loop spans 15 amino acids. Germline assignment: CDR1 SGHNT and CDR2 YENEEA.

The source is a woman aged 70-85 years with COVID-19, enrolled during active disease. Source material: peripheral blood. This rearrangement joins TRBV11-3 to TRBJ1-5, with D possibly TRBD1 on 6 matching bases. The DNA of the CDR3 is TGTGCCAGCAGCTTATGGCAGGGGAGCAATCAGCCCCAGCATTTT. It specifies CASSLWQGSNQPQHF.